Sequencing of this T cell receptor (beta chain) was carried out in a study of T cells in Graves' hyperthyroidism and ophthalmopathy. Amplified TCR beta CDR3 regions came from RNA transcripts. Primed by the HTBI set, a first-round RT-PCR was run on the TCR CDR3. MiXCR, applied by TCRdb to the multiplex PCR reads, yields one record per CDR3 protein. The table shows about 640,000 distinct CDR3 sequences, with less than 25% occurring only once. Study-level findings and limits: Classification by a 13 V-J model distinguished ophthalmopathy from stable hyperthyroidism.

Looked up from germline, CDR1 is MNHNY and CDR2 is SVGAGI (reference sequence). V lost 2 bases, J lost 0 bases, and 3 bases stayed unmatched. The CDR3 loop spans 17 amino acids. In its sample, this clonotype was seen many times. Its target is unknown. Based on clinical symptoms, serum thyroxine and TRAb, thyroid ultrasound and orbital computed tomography, diagnoses were reached. The authors obtained PBMCs from about 9.5 ml of fresh peripheral blood. Source material: blood. This receptor was identified in a man between 25 and 39 years old with Graves' ophthalmopathy. The chain joins TRBV6-6 to TRBJ2-7, with 14 positions matching TRBD2. CDR3 region: CASSYGGTSGSSYEQYF. DNA of the CDR3: TGTGCCAGCAGTTACGGGGGGACTAGCGGGAGCTCCTACGAGCAGTACTTC.